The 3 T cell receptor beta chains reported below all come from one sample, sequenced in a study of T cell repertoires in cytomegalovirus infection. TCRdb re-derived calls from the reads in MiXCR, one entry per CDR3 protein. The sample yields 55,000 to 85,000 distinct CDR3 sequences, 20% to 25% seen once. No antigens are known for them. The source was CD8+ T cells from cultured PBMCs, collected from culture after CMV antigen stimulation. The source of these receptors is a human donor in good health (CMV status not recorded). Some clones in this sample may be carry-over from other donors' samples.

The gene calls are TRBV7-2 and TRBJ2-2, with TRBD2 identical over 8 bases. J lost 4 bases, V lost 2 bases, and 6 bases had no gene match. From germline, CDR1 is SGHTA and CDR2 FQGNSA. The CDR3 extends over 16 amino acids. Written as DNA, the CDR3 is TGTGCCAGCAGCTTAAGATTAGCGGGGAGCACCGGGGAGCTGTTTTTT. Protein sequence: CASSLRLAGSTGELFF.

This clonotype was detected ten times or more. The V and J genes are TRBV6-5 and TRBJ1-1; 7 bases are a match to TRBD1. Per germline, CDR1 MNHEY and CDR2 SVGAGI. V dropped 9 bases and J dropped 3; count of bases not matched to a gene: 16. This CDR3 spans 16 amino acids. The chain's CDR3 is CARLTSNRGGDTEAFF. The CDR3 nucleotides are TGTGCCAGACTCACCTCTAACAGGGGCGGTGACACTGAAGCTTTCTTT.

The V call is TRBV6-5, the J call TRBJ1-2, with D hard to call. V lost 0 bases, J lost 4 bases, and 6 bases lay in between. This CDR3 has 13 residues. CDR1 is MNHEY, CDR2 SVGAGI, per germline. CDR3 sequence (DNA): TGTGCCAGCAGTTACTCGAATAGCTATGGCTACACCTTC. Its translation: CASSYSNSYGYTF.